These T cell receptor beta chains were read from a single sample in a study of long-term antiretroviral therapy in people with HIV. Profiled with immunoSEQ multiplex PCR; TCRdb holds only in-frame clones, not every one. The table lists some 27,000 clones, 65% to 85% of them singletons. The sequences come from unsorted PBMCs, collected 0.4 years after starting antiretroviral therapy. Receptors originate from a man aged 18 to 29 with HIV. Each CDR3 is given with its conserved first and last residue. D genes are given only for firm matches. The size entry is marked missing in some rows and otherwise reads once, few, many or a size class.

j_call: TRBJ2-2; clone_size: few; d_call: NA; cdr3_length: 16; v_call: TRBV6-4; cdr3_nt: TGTGCCAGCAGTGAGTCCCACACAGGTGTCACCGGGGAGCTGTTTTTT; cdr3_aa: CASSESHTGVTGELFF
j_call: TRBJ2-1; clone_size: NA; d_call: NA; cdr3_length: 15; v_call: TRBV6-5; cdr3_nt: TGTGCCAGCAGTTACCGCTCTGAATCCTACAATGAGCAGTTCTTC; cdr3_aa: CASSYRSESYNEQFF
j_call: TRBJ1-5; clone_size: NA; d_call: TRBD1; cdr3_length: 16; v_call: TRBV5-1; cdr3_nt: TGCGCCAGCAGCCCCGGGACAGGGGAAAGCAATCAGCCCCAGCATTTT; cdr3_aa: CASSPGTGESNQPQHF
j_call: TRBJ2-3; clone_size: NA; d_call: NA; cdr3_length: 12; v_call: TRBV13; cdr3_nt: TGTGCCAGCAGCTTGCGTCTGGCTACGCAGTATTTT; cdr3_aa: CASSLRLATQYF
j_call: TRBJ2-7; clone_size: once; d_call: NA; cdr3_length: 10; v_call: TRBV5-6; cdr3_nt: TGTGCCAGCAGCCCGGAGGTGCAGTACTTC; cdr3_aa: CASSPEVQYF
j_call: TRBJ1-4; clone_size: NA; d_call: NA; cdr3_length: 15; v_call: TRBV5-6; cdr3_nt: TGTGCCAGCAGCCTACTTCAGGGCAATAATGAAAAACTGTTTTTT; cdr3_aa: CASSLLQGNNEKLFF
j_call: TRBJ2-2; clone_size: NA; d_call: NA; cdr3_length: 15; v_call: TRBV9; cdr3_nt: TGTGCCAGCAGCGTCCGGGACACATTCACCGGGGAGCTGTTTTTT; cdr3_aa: CASSVRDTFTGELFF
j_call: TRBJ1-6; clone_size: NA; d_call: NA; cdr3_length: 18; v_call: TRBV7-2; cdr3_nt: TGTGCCAGCAGCTTACGGGGTAAAGAAAGCTCCTATAATTCACCCCTCCACTTT; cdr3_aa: CASSLRGKESSYNSPLHF
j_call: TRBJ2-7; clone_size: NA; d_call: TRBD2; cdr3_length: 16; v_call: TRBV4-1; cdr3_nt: TGCGCCAGCAGCCAAGATCGGGAGGCTGGCTATTACGAGCAGTACTTC; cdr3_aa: CASSQDREAGYYEQYF
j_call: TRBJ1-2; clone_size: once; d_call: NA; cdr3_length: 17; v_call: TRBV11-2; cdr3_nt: TGTGCCAGCAGCTTAGGCCCCCTACAGGGTTCTAACTATGGCTACACCTTC; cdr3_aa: CASSLGPLQGSNYGYTF
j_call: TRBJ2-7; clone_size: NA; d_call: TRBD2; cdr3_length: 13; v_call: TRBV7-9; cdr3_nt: TGTGCCAGCAGCCTAGCGGGAGTCTACGAGCAGTACTTC; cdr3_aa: CASSLAGVYEQYF
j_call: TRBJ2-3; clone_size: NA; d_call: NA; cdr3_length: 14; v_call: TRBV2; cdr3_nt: TGTGCCAGCAGCCAGGGACGGGGCACAGATACGCAGTATTTT; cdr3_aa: CASSQGRGTDTQYF
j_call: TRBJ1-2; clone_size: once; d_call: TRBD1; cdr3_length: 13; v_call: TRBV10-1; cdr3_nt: TGCGCCAGCAGTAACCGGGACAGCTATGGCTACACCTTC; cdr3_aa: CASSNRDSYGYTF
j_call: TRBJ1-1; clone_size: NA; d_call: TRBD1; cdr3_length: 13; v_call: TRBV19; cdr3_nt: TGTGCCAGTAGTAAGAACAGGGGTACTGAAGCTTTCTTT; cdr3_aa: CASSKNRGTEAFF
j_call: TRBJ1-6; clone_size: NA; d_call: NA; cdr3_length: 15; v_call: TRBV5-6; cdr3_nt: TGTGCCAGCAGCTTCCGCAGGGCCTATAATTCACCCCTCCACTTT; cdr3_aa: CASSFRRAYNSPLHF
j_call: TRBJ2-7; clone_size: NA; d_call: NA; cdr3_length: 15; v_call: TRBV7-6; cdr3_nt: TGTGCCAGCAGCTTAGAGCGAGGTGCCGGAGGCGAGCAGTACTTC; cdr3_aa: CASSLERGAGGEQYF